This TCR beta chain was documented in a study of blood T cell repertoires in COVID-19. Study-level information: The United States, Italy and Spain were the sources of the acute and convalescent COVID-19 samples. Nucleic acid was either cDNA or gDNA, and it came from T cells, B-cell-depleted T cells, or PBMCs.

In the source study's methods: Scientists estimated how many nucleated cells there were by amplifying reference gene primers. The table came from immunoSEQ multiplex PCR; TCRdb's copy has only in-frame clones and leaves some out. V, J and clone size are those of that table, while D and trimming were read from the DNA. The table shows 200,000 to 300,000 clones, with roughly 80% occurring only once. CDR3 size: 17 residues. The V gene's germline CDR1 is SGDLS and CDR2 YYNGEE. Between the trimmed V and J ends, which lost 0 bases and 4 bases, there was a span of 17 bases. The source material was peripheral blood. The sequence derives from a woman younger than 30 with acute or convalescent COVID-19. The chain is built from TRBV9 and TRBJ1-3, with TRBD1 as a possible D gene (6 bases). CDR3 in amino acids: CASSVAPRGADGNTIYF. DNA of the CDR3: TGTGCCAGCAGCGTAGCTCCCCGGGGGGCTGACGGAAACACCATATATTTT.